A selection of T cell receptor beta chains follows, all from one sample in a study of early T cells in non-severe SARS-CoV-2 infection. A single record per CDR3 protein comes from TCRdb applying MiXCR to the 5' RACE reads. The sample consists of 55,000 to 80,000 distinct CDR3 sequences, around a tenth of them appearing once. What was sequenced was whole blood. The source is an adult who was a healthcare worker with PCR-confirmed SARS-CoV-2 infection or an uninfected control (not recorded which). The CDR3 runs from the conserved cysteine through the conserved F or W. Each record gives: J gene, D gene, V gene, clone size, CDR3 DNA, CDR3 protein. The D gene is left open where the match is weak. Clone size is given for some rows only: seen once, a few or many times, or a class if the clone is expanded.

J gene: TRBJ2-2
D gene: TRBD1
V gene: TRBV10-3
clone size: NA
CDR3 DNA: TGTGCCATCCGGACAGGGAACACCGGGGAGCTGTTTTTT
CDR3 protein: CAIRTGNTGELFF

J gene: TRBJ1-4
D gene: TRBD1
V gene: TRBV13
clone size: few
CDR3 DNA: TGTGCCAGCAGCGAACGACAGGGCGGTGAAAAACTGTTTTTT
CDR3 protein: CASSERQGGEKLFF

J gene: TRBJ2-2
D gene: NA
V gene: TRBV6-1
clone size: medium-sized
CDR3 DNA: TGTGCCAGCAGTGAGGGTGCGGACAGTACCGGGGAGCTGTTTTTT
CDR3 protein: CASSEGADSTGELFF

J gene: TRBJ2-2
D gene: NA
V gene: TRBV9
clone size: NA
CDR3 DNA: TGTGCCAGCAGCGTCTCCACGAACACCGGGGAGCTGTTTTTT
CDR3 protein: CASSVSTNTGELFF

J gene: TRBJ1-2
D gene: TRBD1
V gene: TRBV6-5
clone size: many
CDR3 DNA: TGTGCCAGCAGTTACACCACAGGGGATGGCTACACCTTC
CDR3 protein: CASSYTTGDGYTF

J gene: TRBJ2-5
D gene: TRBD2
V gene: TRBV6-5
clone size: few
CDR3 DNA: TGTGCCAGCAGTTACCTAGCGGGACGGGAGACCCAGTACTTC
CDR3 protein: CASSYLAGRETQYF

J gene: TRBJ2-2
D gene: NA
V gene: TRBV5-5
clone size: NA
CDR3 DNA: TGTGCCAGCAGCTTGTTGGGAGCCGCCGGGGAGCTGTTTTTT
CDR3 protein: CASSLLGAAGELFF

J gene: TRBJ2-7
D gene: NA
V gene: TRBV12-3/TRBV12-4
clone size: NA
CDR3 DNA: TGTGCCAGCAGCCCAGAGCGGAGCTCCTACGAGCAGTACTTC
CDR3 protein: CASSPERSSYEQYF

J gene: TRBJ1-1
D gene: NA
V gene: TRBV29-1
clone size: NA
CDR3 DNA: TGCAGCGTCGGGACCGAGACTAACACTGAAGCTTTCTTT
CDR3 protein: CSVGTETNTEAFF

J gene: TRBJ1-6
D gene: NA
V gene: TRBV7-9
clone size: many
CDR3 DNA: TGTGCCAGCCATGCCGCAGGGGACCATAATTCACCCCTCCACTTT
CDR3 protein: CASHAAGDHNSPLHF

J gene: TRBJ2-5
D gene: NA
V gene: TRBV6-5
clone size: few
CDR3 DNA: TGTGCCAGCAGTTACTCGGGGGGTGTCAAAGAGACCCAGTACTTC
CDR3 protein: CASSYSGGVKETQYF

J gene: TRBJ2-7
D gene: NA
V gene: TRBV5-1
clone size: many
CDR3 DNA: TGCGCCAGCAGCTTGGTTGGGTATTACGAGCAGTACTTC
CDR3 protein: CASSLVGYYEQYF

J gene: TRBJ2-3
D gene: NA
V gene: TRBV6-2/TRBV6-3
clone size: NA
CDR3 DNA: TGTGCCAGCAGGGAAGACCCGCGGATTACGCAGTATTTT
CDR3 protein: CASREDPRITQYF

J gene: TRBJ2-5
D gene: NA
V gene: TRBV6-2/TRBV6-3
clone size: NA
CDR3 DNA: TGTGCCAGCAGCCGGACACCCTCGGAGACCCAGTACTTC
CDR3 protein: CASSRTPSETQYF

J gene: TRBJ2-3
D gene: NA
V gene: TRBV23-1
clone size: many
CDR3 DNA: TGCGCCAGCAGTCAATCTTCACGCAGAGACACAGATACGCAGTATTTT
CDR3 protein: CASSQSSRRDTDTQYF

J gene: TRBJ2-1
D gene: TRBD1
V gene: TRBV27
clone size: NA
CDR3 DNA: TGTGCCAGCACCTCTAGACAGGGAAACAATGAGCAGTTCTTC
CDR3 protein: CASTSRQGNNEQFF

J gene: TRBJ2-5
D gene: NA
V gene: TRBV6-5
clone size: NA
CDR3 DNA: TGTGCCAGCAGCTCCACCTGGGACGAGACCCAGTACTTC
CDR3 protein: CASSSTWDETQYF

J gene: TRBJ1-1
D gene: NA
V gene: TRBV14
clone size: many
CDR3 DNA: TGTGCCAGCAGCCGCTTCGACTCAATGGTCACTGAAGCTTTCTTT
CDR3 protein: CASSRFDSMVTEAFF

J gene: TRBJ2-3
D gene: NA
V gene: TRBV29-1
clone size: many
CDR3 DNA: TGCAGCGTTGAGGCCAGATTCACAGATACGCAGTATTTT
CDR3 protein: CSVEARFTDTQYF

J gene: TRBJ2-7
D gene: TRBD2
V gene: TRBV9
clone size: NA
CDR3 DNA: TGTGCCAGCAGCGTAGCGGCCGGGGGACTAGCTTACGAGCAGTACTTC
CDR3 protein: CASSVAAGGLAYEQYF

J gene: TRBJ2-6
D gene: TRBD1
V gene: TRBV12-3/TRBV12-4
clone size: many
CDR3 DNA: TGTGCCAGCAGTTCATCGCAGGGGGCATCTGGCGGGGCCAACGTCCTGACTTTC
CDR3 protein: CASSSSQGASGGANVLTF

J gene: TRBJ2-1
D gene: TRBD2
V gene: TRBV19
clone size: many
CDR3 DNA: TGTGCCAGTAGTCGACTAGCGGGAGTAAGTGAGCAGTTCTTC
CDR3 protein: CASSRLAGVSEQFF

J gene: TRBJ2-7
D gene: NA
V gene: TRBV5-1
clone size: many
CDR3 DNA: TGCGCCAGCAGCTTGGCACCCTTCGACTTATACGAGCAGTACTTC
CDR3 protein: CASSLAPFDLYEQYF

J gene: TRBJ2-2
D gene: NA
V gene: TRBV6-1
clone size: NA
CDR3 DNA: TGTGCCAGCTCGGACACTAACACCGGGGAGCTGTTTTTT
CDR3 protein: CASSDTNTGELFF

J gene: TRBJ1-4
D gene: TRBD1
V gene: TRBV7-6
clone size: many
CDR3 DNA: TGTGCCAGCAGCTTAGCCCCCTCAGGGGACAGGCTCTTT
CDR3 protein: CASSLAPSGDRLF

J gene: TRBJ2-1
D gene: NA
V gene: TRBV3-1
clone size: few
CDR3 DNA: TGTGCCAGCAGCCAAGGGAGCAATGAGCAGTTCTTC
CDR3 protein: CASSQGSNEQFF

J gene: TRBJ1-1
D gene: NA
V gene: TRBV29-1
clone size: few
CDR3 DNA: TGCAGCGTTCCGGGGCGCGGAGCTTTCTTT
CDR3 protein: CSVPGRGAFF

J gene: TRBJ2-7
D gene: NA
V gene: TRBV6-6
clone size: many
CDR3 DNA: TGTGCCAGCAGTTACGGCCCCAGAGAGGCCTACGAGCAGTACTTC
CDR3 protein: CASSYGPREAYEQYF

J gene: TRBJ2-3
D gene: NA
V gene: TRBV20-1
clone size: many
CDR3 DNA: TGCAGTGCTGTGCAAGCGGCTTCTGTTCAGAGGGCGCAGTATTTT
CDR3 protein: CSAVQAASVQRAQYF

J gene: TRBJ1-2
D gene: NA
V gene: TRBV7-9
clone size: many
CDR3 DNA: TGTGCCATCACGTCTACCGGGGATTATGGCTACACCTTC
CDR3 protein: CAITSTGDYGYTF

J gene: TRBJ2-2
D gene: NA
V gene: TRBV6-5
clone size: many
CDR3 DNA: TGTGCCAGCAGTCTTCAGAGGGGATACACCGGGGAGCTGTTTTTT
CDR3 protein: CASSLQRGYTGELFF

J gene: TRBJ2-1
D gene: TRBD2
V gene: TRBV5-4
clone size: many
CDR3 DNA: TGTGCCAGCACCCCCCGCGGGGGCTCCTACAATGAGCAGTTCTTC
CDR3 protein: CASTPRGGSYNEQFF

J gene: TRBJ2-1
D gene: TRBD2
V gene: TRBV7-6
clone size: many
CDR3 DNA: TGTGCCAGCACGGGACTAGCGAGCTCCGCGGGTATTTACAATGAGCAGTTCTTC
CDR3 protein: CASTGLASSAGIYNEQFF